The sequence of this TCR beta chain was determined in a study of beta chain features in type 1 diabetes (dated by TCRdb to the late 2010s). Broadly, across the study: Mean age, gender distribution, total cell number and subset yield were not different between patients and healthy donors. A total of approximately 100,000,000 sorted cells were examined across all samples, and the number of cells per subset was strongly correlated with RNA yield. The study compared the TCRB repertoires of sorted circulating CD4+ T cell subsets in recently diagnosed type 1 diabetes patients with those in matched healthy donors. Regulatory and stem cell-like memory subsets were isolated from only 8 patients and roughly eight healthy donors, whereas naive and central memory subsets came from all 28 donors.

This clone has only a few counts. This receptor's antigen is unknown. No base quality information exists; no much larger clone differs at one position. On the study overall, not on this receptor specifically: Because the HLA sub-analyses included only small numbers of individuals, any influence of HLA type on TCRB rearrangement was left unresolved. Type 1 diabetes patients showed a moderate but significant shortening of TCRB CDR3 length in all four CD4+ subsets. At VDJ recombination sites, type 1 diabetes patients had fewer insertions and more deleted nucleotides, which implies abnormalities in thymic rearrangement. Because cDNA was sequenced instead of genomic DNA, activated cells with high expression could be over-represented, although the groups did not differ in activation or CD3 levels. Shorter templates might have been favored by PCR, but patient and control samples were amplified and corrected together, so both groups would have been affected equally by any skew. Naive, central memory and regulatory TCRB repertoires appeared more similar among patients than among healthy donors.

The High Capacity cDNA Reverse Transcription Kit was used to reverse transcribe all of the isolated RNA, meaning that expressed TCRB transcripts were what got sequenced. Naive, central memory and regulatory T cell samples underwent deep immunoSEQ sequencing, averaging approximately 3.5 million total reads per sample. Sorted cells were lysed in RLT buffer, and RNA was extracted using DNase-treated RNeasy Micro or Mini kits according to cell number. To prevent cross-contamination, every cell subset was processed on its own, while patient and healthy donor samples were processed together. Using the immunoSEQ multiplex PCR, TCRB sequences were amplified from cDNA into 87-bp fragments spanning the CDR3 region. Sequencing of the amplicons was done on the Illumina HiSeq platform. The authors' analysis ran thus. PCR bias was corrected computationally using synthetic template baselines, and reads within Hamming distance 2 were collapsed, with unmergeable singletons discarded. Reads were aligned to IMGT to assign V, D and J genes, CDR3 length, and insertions or deletions at six rearrangement sites. Within each subset, clonotype counts were normalized to the number of sorted cells before true diversity and Gini coefficients were calculated with the tcR R package. The overlap coefficient, calculated on TCRB nucleotide sequences, was used to measure repertoire sharing. The table comes from immuneACCESS by way of TCRdb, which keeps in-frame sequences with V and J called. Part of the clones is missing from these tables; in studies checked, under half for an unresolved V gene and the rest for unknown reasons. D and trimming come from the DNA, and the V and J calls and clone size come from that table. The sample includes 95,000 to 150,000 clones, with 17% observed a single time. 2% to 3% of the sample is taken by the ten largest.

Each donor gave one peripheral blood draw, roughly 110 mL on average, collected into heparinised tubes. A BD FACSAria II and a panel including CD45RO, CCR7, CD25, CD127, CD95 and CD27 were used to sort naive, central memory, regulatory and stem cell-like memory CD4+ T cells. A purity above 95% was achieved for all sorted populations. Right away, PBMCs were isolated by Lymphoprep density gradient centrifugation and were stained directly, with no culture step. So that batch effects would be minimized, each experiment stained and sorted samples in pairs, pairing one healthy donor with one patient. V lost 8 bases and J lost 4 bases; the stretch between them is 20 bases long. CDR1 is given as GTSNPN and CDR2 as SVGIG, both from the germline V gene (reference sequence). The cysteine opens and the phenylalanine closes a CDR3 of 15 amino acids. Of the read, only the CDR3 DNA is kept; its 45 bases are in frame from base 1.

Recombination connected TRBV30 to TRBJ1-4; matching of 5 bases hints at TRBD1 as the D gene. The TCR was taken from a man younger than 30 with type 1 diabetes. Sequences were obtained from central memory CD4+ T cells from blood. This receptor carries the CDR3 CAKTAGTARNEKLFF. The DNA is TGTGCCAAGACAGCCGGGACGGCGCGTAATGAAAAACTGTTTTTT.